This T cell receptor (beta chain) was recorded in a study of pediatric ulcerative colitis. V was trimmed by 3 bases and J by 2 bases, leaving 11 bases between them. CDR3 length equals 14 residues. Germline lookup yields CDR1 LGHNT and CDR2 FRNRAP. The data were produced by immunoSEQ multiplex PCR, yet TCRdb's version contains in-frame clones alone and is incomplete. This sample has around 65,000 clones, with about three quarters found just once. This chain uses TRBV12-5 with TRBJ2-7, with D perhaps being TRBD1 or TRBD2 (6 bases each). The sequenced sample was blood. The clonotype originates from a boy between 5 and 17 years old with moderate ulcerative colitis. The CDR3 loop is CASGLPGATYEQYF. The CDR3 DNA follows: TGTGCTAGTGGTTTACCGGGGGCCACCTACGAGCAGTACTTC.